These 2 T cell receptor beta chains came from one sample sequenced in a study of blood T cell repertoires in COVID-19. Clones were read by immunoSEQ multiplex PCR, and TCRdb kept only the in-frame ones, dropping some. The sample yields tens of thousands of clones, roughly 80% seen once. Sequencing used peripheral blood. The origin of the receptors is a human donor in a cohort sampled during active COVID-19.

The V call is TRBV20-1, the J call TRBJ2-3; perhaps TRBD1 as D (5 bases). Germline V gene lookup returns CDR1 DFQATT and CDR2 SNEGSKA (reference sequence). The CDR3 covers 11 residues. V was shortened by 8 bases and J by 6 bases, with 12 bases between the two germline ends. The CDR3: CSSGSGDTQYF. Here the CDR3 DNA reads TGCAGTTCAGGGTCGGGCGATACGCAGTATTTT.

The chain couples TRBV12-3 or TRBV12-4 to TRBJ2-6; unclear D gene. The V and J ends lost 6 bases and 0 bases respectively, with 3 bases between them. There are 13 residues in the CDR3. The CDR3 DNA reads as TGTGCCAGCAGCATCTCTGGGGCCAACGTCCTGACTTTC. Amino acid sequence: CASSISGANVLTF.